This TCR beta chain emerged from a study of human thymus T cells. Study-level findings and limits: Usage of V and J genes appeared biased in thymic and blood repertoires.

Comments on this clone: Its specificity is not known.

Assay: immunoSEQ multiplex PCR; the TCRdb copy retains only in-frame clones and omits some. The sample includes 54,000 or so clones, 90% to 95% seen only once; the top ten take over 5%. Only four of the eight donors provided an approximately 0.5-1 mL blood sample. All available leukocytes, rather than a set cell count, yielded the blood DNA. The TCR was taken from a boy under three years old with a congenital heart defect but otherwise immunologically healthy. Sequenced input: blood.

The CDR3 protein is CASRTDSGNTIYF. CDR3 sequence (DNA): TGTGCCAGCAGGACGGATTCTGGAAACACCATATATTTT. The J gene is TRBJ1-3, the V gene TRBV2; D uncertain. CDR1 is SNHLY, CDR2 FYNNEI, per germline. V lost 6 bases and J 1 base, leaving 7 bases between the germline ends. This CDR3 contains 13 residues.